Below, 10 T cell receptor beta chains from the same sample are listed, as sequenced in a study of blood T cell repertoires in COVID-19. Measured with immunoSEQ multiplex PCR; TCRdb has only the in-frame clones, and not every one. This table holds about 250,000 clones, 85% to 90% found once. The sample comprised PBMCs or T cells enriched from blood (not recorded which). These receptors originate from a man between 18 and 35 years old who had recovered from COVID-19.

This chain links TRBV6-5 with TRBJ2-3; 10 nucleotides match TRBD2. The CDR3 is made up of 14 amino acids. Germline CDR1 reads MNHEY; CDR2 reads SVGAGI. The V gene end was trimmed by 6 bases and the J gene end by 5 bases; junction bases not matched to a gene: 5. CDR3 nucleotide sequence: TGTGCCAGCAGGTCTAGCGGGAGAATAGATACGCAGTATTTT. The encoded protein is CASRSSGRIDTQYF.

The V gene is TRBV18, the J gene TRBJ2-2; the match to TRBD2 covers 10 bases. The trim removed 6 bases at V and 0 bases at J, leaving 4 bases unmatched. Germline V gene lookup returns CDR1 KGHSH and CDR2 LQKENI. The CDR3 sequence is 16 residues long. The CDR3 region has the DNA TGTGCCAGCTCCGGGACTAGCGACGCGAACACCGGGGAGCTGTTTTTT. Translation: CASSGTSDANTGELFF.

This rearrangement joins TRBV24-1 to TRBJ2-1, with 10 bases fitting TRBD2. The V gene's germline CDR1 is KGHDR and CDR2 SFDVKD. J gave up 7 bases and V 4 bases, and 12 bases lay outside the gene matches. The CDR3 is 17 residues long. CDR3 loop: CATSDRLQREGRNEQFF. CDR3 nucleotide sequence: TGTGCCACCAGTGACCGACTACAGCGGGAGGGCCGGAATGAGCAGTTCTTC.

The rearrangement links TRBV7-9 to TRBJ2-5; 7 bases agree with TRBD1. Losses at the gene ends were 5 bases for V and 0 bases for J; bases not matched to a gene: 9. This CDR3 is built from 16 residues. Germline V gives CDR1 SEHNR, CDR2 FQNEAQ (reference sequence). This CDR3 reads CASSPSGTAYQETQYF. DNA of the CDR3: TGTGCCAGCAGCCCCTCCGGGACAGCGTACCAAGAGACCCAGTACTTC.

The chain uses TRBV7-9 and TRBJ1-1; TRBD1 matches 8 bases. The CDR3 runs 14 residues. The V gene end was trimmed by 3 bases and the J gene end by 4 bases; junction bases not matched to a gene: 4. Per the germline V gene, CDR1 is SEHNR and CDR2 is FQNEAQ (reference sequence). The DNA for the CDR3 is TGTGCCAGCAGCTTCGGACAGGGCGGCACTGAAGCTTTCTTT. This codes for CASSFGQGGTEAFF.

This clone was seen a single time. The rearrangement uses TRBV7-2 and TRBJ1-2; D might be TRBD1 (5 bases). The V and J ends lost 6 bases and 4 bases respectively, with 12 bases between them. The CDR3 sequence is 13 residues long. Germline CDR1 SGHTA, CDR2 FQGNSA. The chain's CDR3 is CASSPGLSYGYTF. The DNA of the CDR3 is TGTGCCAGCAGTCCGGGACTAAGCTATGGCTACACCTTC.

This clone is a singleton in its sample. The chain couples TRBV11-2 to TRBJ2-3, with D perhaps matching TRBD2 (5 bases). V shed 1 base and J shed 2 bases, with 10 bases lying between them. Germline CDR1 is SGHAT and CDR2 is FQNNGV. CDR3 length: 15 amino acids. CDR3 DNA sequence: TGTGCCAGCAGCTTAGTGGCCGGGGACACAGATACGCAGTATTTT. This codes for CASSLVAGDTDTQYF.

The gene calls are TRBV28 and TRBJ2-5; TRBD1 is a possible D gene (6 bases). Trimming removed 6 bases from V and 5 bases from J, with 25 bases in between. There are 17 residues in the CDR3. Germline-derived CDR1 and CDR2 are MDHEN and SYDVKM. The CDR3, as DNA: TGTGCCAGCAGCCTAAGGACCCTCCGGGGCGACAGGGAGACCCAGTACTTC. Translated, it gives CASSLRTLRGDRETQYF.

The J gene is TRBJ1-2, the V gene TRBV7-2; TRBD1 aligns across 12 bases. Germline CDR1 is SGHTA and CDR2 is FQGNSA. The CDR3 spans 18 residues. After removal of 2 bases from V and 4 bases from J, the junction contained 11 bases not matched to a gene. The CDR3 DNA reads TGTGCCAGCAGCTTAACCGGGACAGGGGGCGAGGTGGGCTATGGCTACACCTTC. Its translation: CASSLTGTGGEVGYGYTF.

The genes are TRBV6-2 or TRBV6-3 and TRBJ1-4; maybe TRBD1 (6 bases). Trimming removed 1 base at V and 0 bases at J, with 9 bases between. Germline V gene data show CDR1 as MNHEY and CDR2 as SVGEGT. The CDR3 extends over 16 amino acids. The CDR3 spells CASSYFQGTTNEKLFF. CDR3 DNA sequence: TGTGCCAGCAGTTACTTCCAGGGGACAACTAATGAAAAACTGTTTTTT.